These 9 T cell receptor beta chains originate from one sample sequenced in a study of read filtering for tumor transcriptome and immune sequencing. This library used approximately 390 ng RNA and molecular barcoded adaptors spanning alpha/delta and beta/gamma chains. MiXCR was run by TCRdb on the reads, yielding one entry per CDR3 protein. In the table there are 50,000 to 65,000 distinct CDR3 sequences, roughly 19% of which are singletons. Sample: a population of CD138-negative cells sorted from bone marrow. The receptors were gathered from a donor over 35 with multiple myeloma.

Ten or more counts support this clonotype. V and J are TRBV20-1 and TRBJ2-7, with a tentative D call TRBD2 (6 bases). The V end lost 4 bases, the J end lost 3 bases, and 13 bases lay between the germline ends. Germline assignment: CDR1 DFQATT and CDR2 SNEGSKA (reference sequence). This CDR3 has 13 residues. CDR3 nucleotide sequence: TGCAGTGCTATGTCTACTAGCTTCTACGAGCAGTACTTC. Translated, it gives CSAMSTSFYEQYF.

Comments on this clonotype: This may arise from a read error, as a much more abundant clone is one base away. This rearrangement joins TRBV28 to TRBJ2-3; TRBD2 matches at 8 bases. This CDR3 contains 15 residues. The junction had 9 bases not matched to a gene; V was cut back by 2 bases and J by 8 bases. Germline CDR1 reads MDHEN; CDR2 reads SYDVKM. CDR3 sequence: CASSLGSGSVGTQYF. CDR3 DNA sequence: TGTGCCAGCAGTTTAGGCAGCGGGAGTGTAGGTACGCAGTATTTT.

This clonotype turned up a few times. V usage is TRBV24-1 and J usage is TRBJ2-2; D unclear. This CDR3 is 13 amino acids long. Between the trimmed V and J ends, which lost 2 bases and 5 bases, there was a span of 5 bases. From germline, CDR1 is KGHDR and CDR2 SFDVKD. This CDR3 reads CATSDYSTGELFF. In DNA form, the CDR3 reads TGTGCCACCAGTGATTATTCGACCGGGGAGCTGTTTTTT.

This clonotype has at least ten counts. The V and J genes are TRBV29-1 and TRBJ2-3; D uncertain. V dropped 1 base and J dropped 3 bases, with 5 bases sitting between them. CDR3 length: 12 residues. Germline V gene sequence: CDR1 SQVTM, CDR2 ANQGSEA. The CDR3 nucleotides read TGCAGCGTTGAAGGGAGTACAGATACGCAGTATTTT. This gives the protein CSVEGSTDTQYF.

This clonotype has ten or more counts. An end of the junction differs from the germline gene, which may be a read error. This chain joins TRBV29-1 and TRBJ2-7; 10 nucleotides line up with TRBD1. CDR1 SQVTM and CDR2 ANQGSEA come from the germline V gene. The CDR3 covers 14 residues. CDR3: CSVEGTGDTYEQYF. CDR3 nucleotides: TGCAGCGTCGAAGGGACAGGGGATACCTACGAGCAGTACTTC.

With regard to this clonotype: A far larger clone is off by one base, so a read error is likely. This rearrangement joins TRBV3-2 to TRBJ2-3; the DNA was not used to check the table's D call, TRBD1. TRBV3-2 counts as a pseudogene. CDR3 length: 12 amino acids. The CDR3 coding sequence is TGTGCCAGCGGCCTACAGGGAGATACGCAGTATTTT. Translating gives CASGLQGDTQYF.

This clonotype was seen many times. V gene TRBV13 combines with J gene TRBJ2-5; 12 bases agree with TRBD1. The V gene end was trimmed by 2 bases and the J gene end by 4 bases; junction bases not matched to a gene: 2. Germline V gene lookup returns CDR1 PRHDT and CDR2 FYEKMQ (reference sequence). The CDR3 runs to 15 residues. CDR3 nucleotides: TGTGCCAGCAGCTTACCGGGACAGGGGGCAGAGACCCAGTACTTC. Translation: CASSLPGQGAETQYF.

With respect to this clonotype: It is likely a read error: a sequence one base away is far more abundant. This sequence joins TRBV7-9 and TRBJ2-1; D is tentatively TRBD1 or TRBD2 (5 bases each). This CDR3 region has 17 residues. Per germline, CDR1 SEHNR and CDR2 FQNEAQ (reference sequence). Deletions cut 2 bases from V and 7 bases from J, with 21 bases between. The CDR3 here is CASSLWTPGPSSNEQFF. CDR3 DNA sequence: TGTGCCAGCAGCTTATGGACACCGGGACCTTCGAGTAATGAGCAGTTCTTC.

A note on this clonotype: Germline is not matched at one junction end, which may reflect a read error. This chain joins TRBV7-8 and TRBJ2-7; perhaps TRBD2 as D (5 bases). CDR1 and CDR2 from the germline V gene are SGHVS and FQNEAQ. CDR3 length: 17 residues. The CDR3 DNA reads as TGTGCCAGCAGCCGAGGCCTAGCCTCTGGGCAATCCTTCGAGCAGTACTTC. Its protein is CASSRGLASGQSFEQYF.